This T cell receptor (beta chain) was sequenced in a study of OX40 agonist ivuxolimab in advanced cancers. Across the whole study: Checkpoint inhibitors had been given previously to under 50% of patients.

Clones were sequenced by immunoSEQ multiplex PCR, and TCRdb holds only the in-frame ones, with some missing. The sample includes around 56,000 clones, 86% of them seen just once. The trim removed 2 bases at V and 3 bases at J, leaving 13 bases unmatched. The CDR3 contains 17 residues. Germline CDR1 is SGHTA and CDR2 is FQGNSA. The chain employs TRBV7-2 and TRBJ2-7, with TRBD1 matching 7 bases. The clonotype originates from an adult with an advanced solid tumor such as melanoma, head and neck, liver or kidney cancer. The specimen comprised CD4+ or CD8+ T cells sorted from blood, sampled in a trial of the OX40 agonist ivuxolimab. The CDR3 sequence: CASSLPLRGPSRYEQYF. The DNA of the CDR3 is TGTGCCAGCAGCTTACCCCTGAGGGGGCCGAGTCGCTACGAGCAGTACTTC.